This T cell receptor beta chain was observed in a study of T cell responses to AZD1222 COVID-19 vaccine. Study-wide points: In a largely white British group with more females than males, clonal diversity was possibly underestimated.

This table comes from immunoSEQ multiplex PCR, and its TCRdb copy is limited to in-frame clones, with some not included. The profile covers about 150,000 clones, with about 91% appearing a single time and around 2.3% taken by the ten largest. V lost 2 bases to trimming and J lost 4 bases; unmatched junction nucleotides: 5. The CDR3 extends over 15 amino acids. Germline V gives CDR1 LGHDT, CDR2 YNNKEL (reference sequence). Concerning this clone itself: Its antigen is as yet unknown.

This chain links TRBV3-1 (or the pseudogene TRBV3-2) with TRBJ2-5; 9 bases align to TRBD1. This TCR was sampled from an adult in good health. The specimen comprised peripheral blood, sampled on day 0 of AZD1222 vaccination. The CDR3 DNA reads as TGTGCCAGCAGCCAACAGACAGGGGGATCAGAGACCCAGTACTTC. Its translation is CASSQQTGGSETQYF.